These T cell receptor beta chains were read from a single sample in a study of T cells in Graves' hyperthyroidism and ophthalmopathy. Each CDR3 protein gets one entry after TCRdb re-called the multiplex PCR reads with MiXCR. In the table there are more than 500,000 distinct CDR3 sequences, 16% of which are singletons. Sample: blood. These receptors were collected from a woman in her twenties or thirties with Graves' ophthalmopathy. The CDR3 runs from the conserved cysteine through the conserved F or W. The order of the fields is CDR3 DNA, CDR3 protein, D gene, clone size, CDR3 length, V gene, J gene. The D gene is left open where the match is weak. Only part of the rows carry a size: once, few, many, or a class if the clone is expanded.

TGTGCCAGCAGTTTACGGACTTTTTCAGATACGCAGTATTTT	CASSLRTFSDTQYF	-	many	14	TRBV12-3/TRBV12-4	TRBJ2-3
TGTCCCAGCAGGAAGGGACCGTATAGCAATCAGCCCCAGCATTTT	CPSRKGPYSNQPQHF	-	-	15	TRBV7-6	TRBJ1-5
TGTGCCTGGAGACCACTAGCGGGAACCTACAATGAGCAGTTCTTC	CAWRPLAGTYNEQFF	TRBD2	many	15	TRBV30	TRBJ2-1
TGCGCCAGCAGTGAGGGTAACAGATCTGGCTCTGGAAACACCATATATTTT	CASSEGNRSGSGNTIYF	-	-	17	TRBV10-1	TRBJ1-3
TGTGCCAGCAGTGAGTTAGGTCCCGAGGATGGCGGGGAGCTGTTTTTT	CASSELGPEDGGELFF	-	few	16	TRBV25-1	TRBJ2-2
TGTGCCAGCAGCTCAAAAACAGGGGGAATCACTGAAGCTTTCTTT	CASSSKTGGITEAFF	TRBD1	many	15	TRBV7-9	TRBJ1-1
TGTGCCAGCATCCTAGCGGTCTACAATGAGCAGTTCTTC	CASILAVYNEQFF	TRBD2	many	13	TRBV7-2	TRBJ2-1
TGTGCCAGCAGCTGGTCCCGGGCTAGCGGGAGTTCTTTGTACCAAGAGACCCAGTACTTC	CASSWSRASGSSLYQETQYF	-	-	20	TRBV3-2	TRBJ2-5
TGTGCCAGCAGCCCCTACAGCGGGTCTGAGAACACTGAAGCTTTCTTT	CASSPYSGSENTEAFF	-	few	16	TRBV28	TRBJ1-1
TGTGCCAGCAGCACAGGGACTAGCGGCACAGATACGCAGTATTTT	CASSTGTSGTDTQYF	TRBD2	many	15	TRBV13	TRBJ2-3
TGTGCTAGTGGTTTGGTACTGGGGGGGCGGATGAACACTGAAGCTTTCTTT	CASGLVLGGRMNTEAFF	-	-	17	TRBV12-5	TRBJ1-1
TGTGCGGGGGGGGACAGGGGTCAAGAGACCCAGTACTTC	CAGGDRGQETQYF	TRBD1	-	13	TRBV28	TRBJ2-5
TGTGCCAGCACCGGACTAGCGCTGGCCTACGAGCAGTACTTC	CASTGLALAYEQYF	TRBD2	-	14	TRBV6-1	TRBJ2-7
TGTGCCAGCAGTCCCCTCTACGAGCAGTACTTC	CASSPLYEQYF	-	many	11	TRBV18	TRBJ2-7
TGTGCCAGCAGCTTGGAACCGGTTCAGCCCCAGCATTTT	CASSLEPVQPQHF	-	-	13	TRBV5-5	TRBJ1-5
TGTGCCAGCAGTGCCCGCAAGGGGGGGGTTAACTACAATGAGCAGTTCTTC	CASSARKGGVNYNEQFF	-	few	17	TRBV25-1	TRBJ2-1
TGTGCCAGCGGCGCGGAGCTGTCAGATACGCAGTATTTT	CASGAELSDTQYF	-	few	13	TRBV6-1	TRBJ2-3
TGTGCCAGCAGTGAGTACCGACAGGGGCGGTACAATGAGCAGTTCTTC	CASSEYRQGRYNEQFF	TRBD1	many	16	TRBV6-1	TRBJ2-1
TGTGCCAGCAGTTTAGGGCGCGGAGGAGCGGGAGGGCTAGATACGCAGTATTTT	CASSLGRGGAGGLDTQYF	TRBD2	many	18	TRBV12-3/TRBV12-4	TRBJ2-3
TGCGCCAGCAGCCAAGTGACGCGTACCTACGAGCAGTACTTC	CASSQVTRTYEQYF	-	many	14	TRBV4-3	TRBJ2-7
TGTGCCAGCAGCCGAAGACAGGGCCTCTATGGCTACACCTTC	CASSRRQGLYGYTF	TRBD1	-	14	TRBV7-9	TRBJ1-2
TGCAGTGCAGGGGAAGGCGGCGAGCAGTACTTC	CSAGEGGEQYF	-	many	11	TRBV20-1	TRBJ2-7
TGTGCCACCCAAACTAGCGGGATCGAGCAGTACTTC	CATQTSGIEQYF	TRBD2	few	12	TRBV15	TRBJ2-7
TGTGCCACCAGTGACCCTTTCCTCCCACGGGAGCAGTTCTTC	CATSDPFLPREQFF	-	many	14	TRBV24-1	TRBJ2-1
TGCGCCAGCAGCTTGGCGGCAGCGAATGATGGCTACACCTTC	CASSLAAANDGYTF	-	many	14	TRBV5-1	TRBJ1-2
TGTGCCAGCAGCTTAGGGGCAGGGGGTCCTTGGGAGCAGTACTTC	CASSLGAGGPWEQYF	TRBD1	many	15	TRBV11-2	TRBJ2-7
TGCAGTGCTAGATCTCCGGGCAGGGTTCGCGAGCAGTACTTC	CSARSPGRVREQYF	-	many	14	TRBV20-1	TRBJ2-7
TGTGCCACGGGAGGGCCGTTTGATGAGCAGTTCTTC	CATGGPFDEQFF	TRBD2	-	12	TRBV7-2	TRBJ2-1
TGCAGTGCTAGTCCCCGGTCTAGCACAGATACGCAGTATTTT	CSASPRSSTDTQYF	-	many	14	TRBV20-1	TRBJ2-3
TGTGCCAGCAGCCACGGACAGGAGAGCTCCTACGAGCAGTACTTC	CASSHGQESSYEQYF	TRBD1	-	15	TRBV4-2	TRBJ2-7
TGTGCCAGCAGTCCGTCAGGGGCGGAGGGCTACACCTTC	CASSPSGAEGYTF	-	few	13	TRBV6-1	TRBJ1-2
TGTGCCAGCAGCCCGACTAGCGGGAGAGGGGGGCAAGAGACCCAGTACTTC	CASSPTSGRGGQETQYF	TRBD2	many	17	TRBV5-5	TRBJ2-5
TGTGCCAGCAGCATGAAACGTCCCAAGGGGGACAGGGGAAAGACCGGGGAGCTGTTTTTT	CASSMKRPKGDRGKTGELFF	TRBD1	many	20	TRBV28	TRBJ2-2
TGCAGTGCTGGCTATATTTCAGCTGGTCTTCAGCCCCAGCATTTT	CSAGYISAGLQPQHF	-	few	15	TRBV20-1	TRBJ1-5
TGTGCCAGCACTCTACTGCACGGCGCCTCCGGGGAGCAGTTCTTC	CASTLLHGASGEQFF	-	-	15	TRBV28	TRBJ2-1
TGCAGTGCTAGCTCCGGGACTAGCGGGAGGGGTGTGAGGACAGATACGCAGTATTTT	CSASSGTSGRGVRTDTQYF	TRBD2	many	19	TRBV20-1	TRBJ2-3
TGTGCCAGCTCGGACAGGGGATCCGGGGAGCTGTTTTTT	CASSDRGSGELFF	TRBD1	few	13	TRBV7-2	TRBJ2-2
TGCGCCAGCAGCCAAGATCGGGTGGCACAAGAGACCCAGTACTTC	CASSQDRVAQETQYF	-	few	15	TRBV4-3	TRBJ2-5
TGTGCCATCAGTGGGGACAGGGGAAACAATGAGCAGTTCTTC	CAISGDRGNNEQFF	TRBD1	-	14	TRBV10-3	TRBJ2-1
TGTGCCAGCGCCCTCGGCGGGACCCAGTACTTC	CASALGGTQYF	-	few	11	TRBV12-3/TRBV12-4	TRBJ2-5